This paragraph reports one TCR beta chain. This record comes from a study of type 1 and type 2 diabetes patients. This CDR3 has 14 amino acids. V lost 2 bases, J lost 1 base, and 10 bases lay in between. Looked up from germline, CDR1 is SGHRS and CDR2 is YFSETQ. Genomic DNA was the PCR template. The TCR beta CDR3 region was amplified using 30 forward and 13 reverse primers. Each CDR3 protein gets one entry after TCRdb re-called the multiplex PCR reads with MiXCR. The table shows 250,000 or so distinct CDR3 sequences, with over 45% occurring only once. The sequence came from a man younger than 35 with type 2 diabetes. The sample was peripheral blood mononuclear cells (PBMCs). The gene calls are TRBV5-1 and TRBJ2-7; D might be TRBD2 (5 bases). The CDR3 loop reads CASSFDQRSYEQYF. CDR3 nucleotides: TGCGCCAGCAGCTTCGATCAGCGGTCCTACGAGCAGTACTTC.